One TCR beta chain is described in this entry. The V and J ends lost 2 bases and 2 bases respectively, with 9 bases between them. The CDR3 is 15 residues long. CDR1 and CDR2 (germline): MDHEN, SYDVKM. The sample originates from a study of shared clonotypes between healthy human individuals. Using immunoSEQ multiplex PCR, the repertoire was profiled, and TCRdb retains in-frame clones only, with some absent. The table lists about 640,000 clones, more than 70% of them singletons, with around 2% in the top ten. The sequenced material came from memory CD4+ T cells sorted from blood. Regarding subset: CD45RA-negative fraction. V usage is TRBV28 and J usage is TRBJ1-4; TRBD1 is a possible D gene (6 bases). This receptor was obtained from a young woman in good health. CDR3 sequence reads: CASSLRGGTNEKLFF. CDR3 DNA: TGTGCCAGCAGTTTAAGGGGGGGGACTAATGAAAAACTGTTTTTT.